One and the same sample provided the 31 T cell receptor beta chains below, sequenced in a study of identical twins. TCRdb re-analysed the 5' RACE reads in MiXCR, keeping a single row per CDR3 protein. The data contain 1.5 million to 2 million distinct CDR3 sequences, less than 35% of them seen just once; the ten biggest clones take up approximately 0.25%. Sequencing was carried out using cord blood. These receptors were taken from a newborn girl in good health.

This clonotype was found a few times. This rearrangement joins TRBV14 to TRBJ2-1, with TRBD2 identical over 15 bases. V lost 0 bases and J lost 10; bases outside the gene matches: 4. Germline CDR1 and CDR2: SGHDN and FVKESK. CDR3 size: 16 residues. Here the CDR3 DNA reads TGTGCCAGCAGCCAAGAGGGGACTAGCGGGAGGTCAGAGCAGTTCTTC. This translates into CASSQEGTSGRSEQFF.

This clonotype was picked up a small number of times. The chain has TRBV20-1 and TRBJ1-1, with TRBD1 identical over 7 bases. This CDR3 is built from 13 residues. Germline CDR1 is DFQATT and CDR2 is SNEGSKA (reference sequence). After removal of 6 bases from V and 5 bases from J, the junction contained 9 bases not matched to a gene. DNA for the CDR3: TGCAGTGCCCGAGGAGCAGGGGGGACTGAAGCTTTCTTT. Protein: CSARGAGGTEAFF.

The chain is built from TRBV5-1 and TRBJ2-2; TRBD1 aligns across 7 bases. The junction had 7 bases not matched to a gene; V was cut back by 3 bases and J by 5 bases. The CDR3 runs 15 residues. Germline CDR1 and CDR2: SGHRS and YFSETQ. For the CDR3, the DNA is TGCGCCAGCAGCTACGGACAGGAGGTAACCGGGGAGCTGTTTTTT. Translation: CASSYGQEVTGELFF.

At least ten counts were recorded for this clonotype. The J gene is TRBJ2-4, the V gene TRBV12-3 or TRBV12-4; D is possibly TRBD1 (6 bases). CDR3 length: 14 residues. The V gene lost 6 bases and the J gene lost 0 bases, with 9 bases spanning the gap. The CDR3, as DNA: TGTGCCAGCAGACAAGGGGGAGCCAAAAACATTCAGTACTTC. Translated: CASRQGGAKNIQYF.

The chain uses TRBV12-3 or TRBV12-4 and TRBJ2-2; D is possibly TRBD2 (6 bases). Trimming left V 3 bases short and J 3 bases short, with 11 bases between. The CDR3 extends over 15 amino acids. The CDR3 bases are TGTGCCAGCAGTTTGGTAGGGACTTACACCGGGGAGCTGTTTTTT. Protein: CASSLVGTYTGELFF.

The chain is built from TRBV28 and TRBJ2-7; no reliable D call. V lost 3 bases to trimming and J lost 6 bases, with 9 bases between them. In germline, CDR1 is MDHEN, CDR2 SYDVKM. The CDR3 runs to 12 residues. CDR3 loop: CASSLKGFEQYF. The CDR3 coding sequence is TGTGCCAGCAGTTTGAAGGGATTCGAGCAGTACTTC.

This clonotype was found many times. The V and J genes are TRBV5-1 and TRBJ2-3; D may be TRBD2 (5 bases). Germline loops: CDR1 SGHRS, CDR2 YFSETQ. V lost 3 bases to trimming and J lost 4 bases, with 9 bases between them. CDR3 length: 13 amino acids. In nucleotides, the CDR3 is TGCGCCAGCAGCTCTAGCCGCGCAGATACGCAGTATTTT. As protein: CASSSSRADTQYF.

V is TRBV20-1 and J is TRBJ1-2, with D unclear. There are 12 residues in the CDR3. V was clipped by 7 bases and J by 8 bases, with 17 bases between them. Germline lookup yields CDR1 DFQATT and CDR2 SNEGSKA (reference sequence). The CDR3: CSVIQGQVGYTF. Here the CDR3 DNA reads TGCAGTGTTATCCAAGGCCAAGTCGGCTACACCTTC.

A few counts support this clonotype. The rearrangement joins TRBV4-2 to TRBJ2-3, with D maybe TRBD2 (5 bases). Trimming stripped 2 bases from V and 2 bases from J, with 11 bases between. CDR3 length equals 15 residues. From germline, CDR1 is LGHNA and CDR2 YNFKEQ. The CDR3 nucleotides are TGTGCCAGCAGCCAACAACTAGTTTCCACAGATACGCAGTATTTT. As protein: CASSQQLVSTDTQYF.

The chain has TRBV20-1 and TRBJ2-1, with a possible D match to TRBD2 (7 bases). This CDR3 contains 12 residues. Looked up from germline, CDR1 is DFQATT and CDR2 is SNEGSKA (reference sequence). V was trimmed by 5 bases and J by 11 bases, leaving 16 bases between them. CDR3 nucleotides: TGCAGTGCTGGACTGGGGGGGGGCAAGCAGTTCTTC. Encoded protein: CSAGLGGGKQFF.

This clonotype was observed many times. The chain couples TRBV5-1 to TRBJ2-4; D might be TRBD2 (6 bases). The CDR3 has 14 amino acids. The V gene lost 2 bases and the J gene lost 1 base, with 7 bases spanning the gap. The germline V gene encodes CDR1 SGHRS and CDR2 YFSETQ. CDR3 sequence: CASSLLAAKNIQYF. In nucleotides, the CDR3 is TGCGCCAGCAGCTTACTAGCCGCCAAAAACATTCAGTACTTC. The variable domain in full, completed from reference TRBV5-1 and TRBJ2-4, reads KAGVTQTPRYLIKTRGQQVTLSCSPISGHRSVSWYQQTPGQGLQFLFEYFSETQRNKGNFPGRFSGRQFSNSRSEMNVSTLELGDSALYLCASSLLAAKNIQYFGAGTRLSVL.

This clonotype turned up a few times. V is TRBV7-2 and J is TRBJ2-7, with D perhaps matching TRBD2 (5 bases). This CDR3 spans 15 amino acids. V dropped 0 bases and J dropped 3 bases, with 12 bases sitting between them. Germline V gives CDR1 SGHTA, CDR2 FQGNSA. The CDR3 spells CASSLALGLVYEQYF. In nucleotides, the CDR3 is TGTGCCAGCAGCTTAGCGCTAGGACTCGTCTACGAGCAGTACTTC.

This clonotype was found many times. The rearrangement joins TRBV24-1 to TRBJ2-3; TRBD2 matches at 12 bases. Germline V gene lookup returns CDR1 KGHDR and CDR2 SFDVKD. Unmatched junction bases numbered 12, after V lost 3 bases and J lost 3 bases. The CDR3 sequence is 19 residues long. The chain's CDR3 is CATSDRTSGRTFRTDTQYF. CDR3 DNA sequence: TGTGCCACCAGTGATCGAACTAGCGGGAGGACGTTTCGTACAGATACGCAGTATTTT.

This clonotype has more than one count but fewer than ten. V and J are TRBV20-1 and TRBJ2-1; D gene unclear. The germline CDR1 and CDR2 sequences are DFQATT and SNEGSKA (reference sequence). The germline V and J ends were trimmed by 4 bases and 9 bases, with 16 bases remaining between them. The CDR3 extends over 13 amino acids. CDR3: CSATLRHRFEQFF. The CDR3 DNA reads TGCAGTGCTACCCTGCGACACCGGTTTGAGCAGTTCTTC.

The chain joins TRBV2 to TRBJ1-1, with TRBD1 matching 9 bases. Germline V gene data show CDR1 as SNHLY and CDR2 as FYNNEI. After removal of 8 bases from V and 8 bases from J, the junction contained 6 bases not matched to a gene. The CDR3 covers 12 residues. The CDR3 is CASGGQGGEAFF. DNA of the CDR3: TGTGCCAGCGGGGGACAGGGAGGAGAAGCTTTCTTT.

This clonotype was counted between two and nine times. This sequence joins TRBV6-5 and TRBJ2-4; TRBD1 matches at 9 bases. The J call is uncertain, as TRBJ2-7 better fits the DNA end. The CDR3 covers 15 residues. The germline V gene has CDR1 MNHEY and CDR2 SVGAGI. This CDR3 reads CASRSGTGTIYEQYF. The CDR3 DNA reads TGTGCCAGCAGATCCGGGACAGGGACAATCTACGAGCAGTACTTC.

In its sample, this clonotype was seen a few times. The CDR3 protein is CASRSRGGLAGGDTQYF. In DNA, the CDR3 is TGTGCCAGCAGATCGAGGGGCGGTCTAGCGGGAGGAGATACGCAGTATTTT. J is TRBJ2-3 and V is TRBV11-2; 11 bases line up with TRBD2. The V gene's germline CDR1 is SGHAT and CDR2 FQNNGV. This CDR3 is built from 17 residues. The V segment lost 6 bases and the J segment 5 bases; nucleotides outside the gene matches: 13.

Points on this clonotype: One end of the junction varies from germline; a read error may be responsible. V gene TRBV28 combines with J gene TRBJ2-3, with D unclear. Germline V gene sequence: CDR1 MDHEN, CDR2 SYDVKM. This CDR3 has 15 amino acids. The CDR3 is CASSLEDGYTDTQYF. DNA of the CDR3: TGTGCCAGCAGTTTAGAGGACGGGTACACAGATACACAGTATTTT.

The CDR3 here is CAISSGQGAEAFF. In DNA, the CDR3 is TGTGCCATCAGTTCGGGACAGGGAGCTGAAGCTTTCTTT. The chain has TRBV10-3 and TRBJ1-1; 9 nucleotides match TRBD1. Germline CDR1 reads ENHRY; CDR2 reads SYGVKD. The CDR3 has 13 residues. J was trimmed by 6 bases and V by 5 bases; bases with no gene match: 4.

The V call is TRBV20-1, the J call TRBJ2-3, with TRBD2 matching over 8 bases. Germline assignment: CDR1 DFQATT and CDR2 SNEGSKA (reference sequence). V shed 6 bases and J 3 bases; nucleotides not matched to a gene: 8. The CDR3 is 14 amino acids. CDR3 in DNA: TGCAGTGCGAGTCCCGGCGGGAGGACAGATACGCAGTATTTT. Protein: CSASPGGRTDTQYF.

The sample holds a few counts of this clonotype. The chain carries TRBV12-3 or TRBV12-4 and TRBJ1-2; D is possibly TRBD1 (5 bases). The CDR3 is 12 residues long. Trimming left V 7 bases short and J 6 bases short, with 12 bases between. The CDR3 DNA reads TGTGCCAGCACCCAGCAGGGTAATGGCTACACCTTC. The encoded protein is CASTQQGNGYTF.

This chain links TRBV2 with TRBJ2-1; maybe TRBD2 (5 bases). This CDR3 has 15 amino acids. Trimming pared 6 bases from V and 8 bases from J, leaving 20 bases between. The germline CDR1 and CDR2 sequences are SNHLY and FYNNEI. For the CDR3, the DNA is TGTGCCAGCAGACCTACACTAGTTGCGCCCGATGAGCAGTTCTTC. Amino acid sequence: CASRPTLVAPDEQFF.

The chain couples TRBV28 to TRBJ2-7, with no clear D. Germline CDR1 is MDHEN and CDR2 is SYDVKM. V gave up 5 bases and J gave up 0 bases, with 11 bases separating them. The CDR3 spans 14 residues. This CDR3 is CASSPTVSSYEQYF. DNA of the CDR3: TGTGCCAGCAGTCCAACAGTTTCCTCCTACGAGCAGTACTTC.

A few counts support this clonotype. The chain combines TRBV21-1 with TRBJ2-7; the table's D call of TRBD1 was not tested on the DNA. TRBV21-1 is labeled a pseudogene. The CDR3 contains 15 residues. The CDR3 DNA sequence: TGTGCCAGCAGCCCCCGGCCCCAAGGGCTTTACGAGCAGTACTTC. Protein product: CASSPRPQGLYEQYF.

The CDR3, as DNA: TGTGCCAGCGGGGGACGACAGGGGGGGATGGAGACCCAGTACTTC. Its translation: CASGGRQGGMETQYF. The chain links TRBV7-9 to TRBJ2-5; 9 bases map to TRBD1. The CDR3 is made up of 15 amino acids. V was pared by 8 bases and J by 5 bases, with 12 bases of the junction left unmatched. CDR1 is SEHNR and CDR2 is FQNEAQ in the germline V gene (reference sequence).

The rearrangement links TRBV28 to TRBJ2-1, with TRBD2 identical over 13 bases. TRBJ2-7 explains the end of the DNA better; the J call may be wrong. The CDR3 is 16 residues long. Looked up from germline, CDR1 is MDHEN and CDR2 is SYDVKM. CDR3 sequence: CASTTSGRGAYNEQYF. CDR3 nucleotides: TGTGCCAGCACCACTAGCGGGAGGGGCGCCTACAATGAGCAGTACTTC.

The table lists this clonotype with a few counts. The chain recombines TRBV20-1 with TRBJ2-1; D gene unclear. CDR3 size: 13 residues. Germline V CDR1 and CDR2: DFQATT, SNEGSKA (reference sequence). Trimming left V 4 bases short and J 4 bases short, with 11 bases between. CDR3 DNA: TGCAGTGCTACCCTACACCCTTACAATGAGCAGTTCTTC. Translated, it gives CSATLHPYNEQFF.

V is TRBV5-1 and J is TRBJ2-5; 10 positions match TRBD2. Germline V gene sequence: CDR1 SGHRS, CDR2 YFSETQ. There are 16 residues in the CDR3. The V segment lost 0 bases and the J segment 2 bases; nucleotides outside the gene matches: 4. CDR3 amino acids: CASSLVGLALQETQYF. CDR3 DNA: TGCGCCAGCAGCTTGGTGGGACTAGCGCTTCAAGAGACCCAGTACTTC.

The chain uses TRBV4-1 and TRBJ1-2; D gene unclear. The CDR3 is made up of 14 amino acids. V was pared by 1 base and J by 4 bases, with 10 bases between. Looked up from germline, CDR1 is MGHRA and CDR2 is YSYEKL. The CDR3 region has the DNA TGCGCCAGCAGCCAAGTCAAGGTCACCTATGGCTACACCTTC. Its protein product is CASSQVKVTYGYTF.

This clonotype was detected only a few times. The chain is built from TRBV12-3 or TRBV12-4 and TRBJ2-5; D tentatively fits TRBD1 or TRBD2 (5 bases each). V was shortened by 3 bases and J by 5 bases, with 10 bases between the two germline ends. This CDR3 is built from 13 residues. CDR3 DNA: TGTGCCAGCAGTTTCGGGACCTGGGAGACCCAGTACTTC. This sequence encodes CASSFGTWETQYF.

Worth noting for this clonotype: Just one base apart from a much larger clone, this may be a read error. This chain joins TRBV10-3 and TRBJ2-4, with D hard to call. Trimming cost V 4 bases and J 13 bases, with 17 bases left between them. The germline V gene has CDR1 ENHRY and CDR2 SYGVKD. The CDR3 has 13 residues. CDR3 DNA sequence: TGTGCCATCAGTGTCTCGAGAGACAATGAGCAGTACTTC. Amino acid sequence: CAISVSRDNEQYF.